This T cell receptor (beta chain) was recovered during a study of cytomegalovirus exposure and HLA in healthy donors. Study outcomes and limitations: In an earlier analysis, in approximately 570 donors, most V segments appeared productive either ~90% or ~30% of the time. Researchers reported that a few CMV-associated chains were confirmed in vitro as CMV antigen-specific.

The PCR was carried out with 60 Vbeta primers and 13 Jbeta primers. In the original analysis: A later analysis counted about 80 million unique TCR beta chains, about 10 million shared. Libraries were prepared by immunoSEQ multiplex PCR; TCRdb keeps only in-frame clonotypes and omits some of them. Clonal size and the V and J genes are those of that table, whereas D and trimming came from the DNA. This sample's table reports around 200,000 clones. The CDR3 runs 18 residues. V was pared by 2 bases and J by 1 base, with 9 bases of the junction left unmatched. The germline CDR1 and CDR2 sequences are SEHNR and FQNEAQ (reference sequence). At the time of sampling, donors were nominally healthy, though unrecorded immune exposures were likely. Of note for this clone: Antigen specificity is unknown.

This rearrangement joins TRBV7-9 to TRBJ2-3; 10 nucleotides line up with TRBD1. This TCR derives from a girl aged 2 to 9 in good health and CMV-seropositive. The specimen sequenced was PBMCs. CDR3 protein: CASSLLRTGGPGTDTQYF. As DNA, the CDR3 is TGTGCCAGCAGCTTACTAAGGACAGGGGGACCGGGCACAGATACGCAGTATTTT.